This TCR beta chain was captured in a study of T cells expressing NK-cell markers. Study at large: Researchers got TCR beta repertoires out of sorted CD3+CD56+NKG2C+, CD3+CD56+NKG2C- and CD3+CD56-NKG2C+ T cells. Among the eight sequenced donors, seven tested HCMV-seropositive and one tested seronegative.

Broader study findings: Several of the donors also had these clonotypes leading their CD3+CD56-NKG2C+ fraction. Top CD8+ clonotypes included the dominant CD3+CD56+NKG2C+ clonotypes in several donors.

TCRdb reanalyzed the 5' RACE reads and collapses them to one entry per CDR3 protein, without DNA. The sample has 500,000 or so distinct CDR3 sequences. Comments on this clonotype: What it binds is not known.

Per germline, CDR1 SGHDN and CDR2 FVKESK. This CDR3 contains 16 residues. This receptor was taken from a man younger than 35 in good health. V gene TRBV14 combines with J gene TRBJ2-3; TCRdb outputs TRBD2, but without DNA this stays unchecked. Source material: blood T cells: a sorted CD56 or NKG2C T cell subset, CD4+ or CD8+ T cells, or bulk PBMC T cells (not recorded which). CDR3 protein: CASSQDPWRDSDTQYF.